Below are 4 T cell receptor beta chains sequenced from a single sample in a study of T-cell memory formation after mild COVID-19. TCRdb ran MiXCR on the 5' RACE reads and lists one entry per CDR3 protein. The table includes 250,000 or so distinct CDR3 sequences, roughly 18% detected once. Sequenced sample: PBMCs or a T cell subset sorted from them (not recorded which). The receptors were sampled from a man between 18 and 29 years old who had mild COVID-19 (a few samples of this study predate the infection). Cell type and time point are not known.

This clonotype was observed a handful of times. This chain uses TRBV3-1 with TRBJ1-6; the D is unclear. This CDR3 spans 16 amino acids. CDR1 and CDR2 from the germline V gene are LGHDT and YNNKEL (reference sequence). Between the trimmed V and J ends, which lost 5 bases and 5 bases, there was a span of 16 bases. The DNA for the CDR3 is TGTGCCAGCAGCACGATGGCCCTGGAGAATAATTCACCCCTCCACTTT. It yields the protein CASSTMALENNSPLHF.

This clonotype was counted between two and nine times. V is TRBV5-1 and J is TRBJ2-1; D is uncertain. Germline V gene data show CDR1 as SGHRS and CDR2 as YFSETQ. The CDR3 consists of 14 residues. The germline V and J ends were trimmed by 4 bases and 5 bases, with 13 bases remaining between them. The DNA for the CDR3 is TGCGCCAGCAGCCACCCCGAACCCAACAATGAGCAGTTCTTC. This encodes CASSHPEPNNEQFF.

The chain employs TRBV12-3 or TRBV12-4 and TRBJ2-7; no clear D gene. V lost 3 bases and J 0 bases, leaving 9 bases between the germline ends. CDR3 length: 14 residues. CDR3 protein: CASSLAESSYEQYV. CDR3 sequence (DNA): TGTGCCAGCAGTTTGGCAGAAAGCTCCTACGAGCAGTACGTC.

This clonotype turned up a few times. The chain has TRBV12-5 and TRBJ2-2, with 9 bases lining up with TRBD1. Germline V lookup: CDR1 LGHNT, CDR2 FRNRAP. CDR3 length: 17 residues. The V gene end was trimmed by 7 bases and the J gene end by 3 bases; junction bases not matched to a gene: 12. The CDR3 coding sequence is TGTGCTAGTGCCCGCGGGTGGGGGACAGGGTACACCGGGGAGCTGTTTTTT. Encoded protein: CASARGWGTGYTGELFF.